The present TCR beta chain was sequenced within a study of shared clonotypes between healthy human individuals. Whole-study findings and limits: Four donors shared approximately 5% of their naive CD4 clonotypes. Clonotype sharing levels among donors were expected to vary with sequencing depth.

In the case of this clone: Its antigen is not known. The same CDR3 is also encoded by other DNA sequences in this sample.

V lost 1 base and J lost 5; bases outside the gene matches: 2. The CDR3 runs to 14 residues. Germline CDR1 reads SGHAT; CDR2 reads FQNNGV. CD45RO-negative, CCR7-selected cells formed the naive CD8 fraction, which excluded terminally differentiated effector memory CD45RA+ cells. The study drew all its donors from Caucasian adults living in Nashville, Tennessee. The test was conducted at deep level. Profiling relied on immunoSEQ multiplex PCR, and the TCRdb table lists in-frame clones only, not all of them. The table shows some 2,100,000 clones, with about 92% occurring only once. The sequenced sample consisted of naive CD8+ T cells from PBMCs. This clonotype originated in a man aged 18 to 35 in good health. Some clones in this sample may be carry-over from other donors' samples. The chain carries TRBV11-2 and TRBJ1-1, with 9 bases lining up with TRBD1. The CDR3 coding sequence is TGTGCCAGCAGCTTAGGACAGGGGGGAACTGAAGCTTTCTTT. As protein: CASSLGQGGTEAFF.